This TCR beta chain was observed in a study of cytomegalovirus exposure and HLA in healthy donors. The PCR had 60 Vbeta and 13 Jbeta primers. Generated by immunoSEQ multiplex PCR, the TCRdb table keeps only in-frame clones and is missing some. Seen here are about 150,000 clones, 74% observed once, and the top ten hold 2.1%. Germline CDR1 is SGHDT and CDR2 is YYEEEE. V lost 3 bases, J lost 4 bases, and 12 bases stayed unmatched. This CDR3 comprises 17 residues. Of note for this clone: The target antigen is unknown.

General observations from the study: Despite most TCR sequences being rare, some public TCRs occurred in many donors. In an earlier analysis, productive rearrangement rates for most beta V segments clustered near 87% or 30%.

This TCR was sampled from a man aged 30-40 years in good health and CMV-seronegative. Specimen: PBMCs. The gene calls are TRBV5-6 and TRBJ1-5; 8 bases line up with TRBD1. The CDR3 region has the DNA TGTGCCAGCAGCTCAAGCCTCCGGGACAGGACGAATCAGCCCCAGCATTTT. Amino acid sequence: CASSSSLRDRTNQPQHF.